This T cell receptor (beta chain) was identified in a study of blood T cell repertoires in COVID-19. Study in general: Acute-phase and convalescent COVID-19 samples originated in the United States, Italy and Spain. T cells, B-cell-depleted T cells, or PBMCs supplied cDNA or gDNA.

Study processing details: The authors estimated nucleated cell counts from reference gene primer amplification. Using immunoSEQ multiplex PCR, the repertoire was profiled, and TCRdb retains in-frame clones only, with some absent. D and trimming come from the DNA, and the V and J calls and clone size come from that table. The table has roughly 120,000 clones, roughly 88% seen once; the top ten hold roughly 5.4%. In germline, CDR1 is ENHRY, CDR2 SYGVKD. V was clipped by 3 bases and J by 6 bases; unmatched bases: 5. This CDR3 has 15 amino acids. This clone was seen a single time. Source material: peripheral blood. This clonotype was obtained from a human donor in a cohort sampled during active COVID-19. The chain recombines TRBV10-3 with TRBJ2-7; the match to TRBD2 covers 13 bases. Here the CDR3 DNA reads TGTGCCATCAGTGAACCGGGACTAGCGGGAATCGAGCAGTACTTC. It codes for CAISEPGLAGIEQYF.